This T cell receptor beta chain was sequenced in a study of identical twins. Study conclusions and caveats: Invariant T cells like MAIT and iNKT could partly confound the zero-insertion analyses. Models underestimated how often monozygotic twins shared out-of-frame TCR alpha.

This clonotype was counted at least ten times. Its antigen is unknown. TCRdb passed the 5' RACE reads through MiXCR, listing each CDR3 protein once. Seen here are a few hundred thousand distinct CDR3 sequences, around 9.7% observed once, and the top ten hold around 8.6%. This receptor was identified in a woman in her fifties or sixties in good health. The specimen was naive T cells sorted from blood.

In DNA form, the CDR3 reads TGTGCCACCAGTGATCGCGACAGGCCGGCCACAGATACGCAGTATTTT. As protein: CATSDRDRPATDTQYF. J is TRBJ2-3 and V is TRBV24-1, with D possibly matching TRBD1 (6 bases). Deletions cut 3 bases from V and 2 bases from J, with 14 bases between. The germline gives CDR1 KGHDR, CDR2 SFDVKD. The CDR3 totals 16 residues.